Each of the 21 T cell receptor beta chains below was sequenced from the same sample in a study of molecular identifiers for immune sequencing clone quantification. TCRdb reprocessed the PCR reads via MiXCR and lists one record per CDR3 protein. The repertoire consists of some 94,000 distinct CDR3 sequences, with approximately 25% occurring once and the leading ten covering 0.75% to 0.9%. The sequencing sample was made of naive CD8+ T cells from blood, with Jurkat cell RNA spiked in. As for subset: FACS-sorted CD8+CD4-CCR7+CD45RA+ naive T cells. Receptors originate from a human donor in good health. Some libraries in this study had Jurkat cell RNA spiked in.

About this clonotype itself: A read error may explain this, as a much larger clone is one base away. This is likely a read error, given that the CDR3 carries no conserved phenylalanine or tryptophan at its end. The rearrangement links TRBV20-1 to TRBJ2-7, with a tentative D call TRBD1 (5 bases). Germline lookup yields CDR1 DFQATT and CDR2 SNEGSKA (reference sequence). There are 13 residues in the CDR3. The V gene lost 5 bases and the J gene lost 4 bases, with 15 bases spanning the gap. The CDR3 protein is CSAYSGLAYEQYS. Here the CDR3 DNA reads TGCAGTGCTTATTCAGGGTTGGCGTACGAGCAGTACTCC.

The sample holds a few counts of this clonotype. This chain links TRBV19 with TRBJ2-5, with 9 bases matching TRBD1. Trimming took 5 bases from V and 0 from J; bases not matched to a gene: 7. The V gene's germline CDR1 is LNHDA and CDR2 SQIVND (reference sequence). CDR3 length: 16 amino acids. CDR3 in amino acids: CASSPDRDRDQETQYF. CDR3 DNA sequence: TGTGCCAGTAGTCCAGACCGGGACAGGGACCAAGAGACCCAGTACTTC.

The rearrangement joins TRBV7-9 to TRBJ2-1; tentatively, D is TRBD2 (6 bases). With 4 bases removed from V and 7 bases from J, the gap between germline ends came to 20 bases. CDR3 length: 16 amino acids. CDR1 is SEHNR and CDR2 is FQNEAQ in the germline V gene (reference sequence). The CDR3 DNA reads TGTGCCAGCAGCTCCCTAGCGAATATTGGATGGAATGAGCAGTTCTTC. This sequence encodes CASSSLANIGWNEQFF.

The sample holds a few counts of this clonotype. V usage is TRBV20-1 and J usage is TRBJ1-6; D remains unclear. The CDR3 is made up of 14 amino acids. Germline assignment: CDR1 DFQATT and CDR2 SNEGSKA (reference sequence). The ends were cut back, 1 base at V and 0 bases at J, with 4 bases in the middle. CDR3 bases: TGCAGTGCTAGAGGGAGCTCCTATAATTCACCCCTCCACTTT. Protein sequence: CSARGSSYNSPLHF.

The chain is built from TRBV19 and TRBJ1-3; D unresolved. The CDR3 totals 13 residues. V was shortened by 6 bases and J by 0 bases, with 6 bases between the two germline ends. Germline CDR1 is LNHDA and CDR2 is SQIVND (reference sequence). This CDR3 is CASSDDSGNTIYF. The DNA of the CDR3 is TGTGCCAGTAGCGATGACTCTGGAAACACCATATATTTT.

This clonotype was picked up many times. This chain connects TRBV7-9 to TRBJ2-5; 8 bases fit TRBD2. This CDR3 spans 14 amino acids. CDR1 SEHNR and CDR2 FQNEAQ come from the germline V gene (reference sequence). V was clipped by 5 bases and J by 0 bases; unmatched bases: 2. The CDR3 spells CASSHSGNQETQYF. DNA of the CDR3: TGTGCCAGCAGCCATAGCGGGAACCAAGAGACCCAGTACTTC.

The rearrangement uses TRBV12-3 or TRBV12-4 and TRBJ1-5, with D tentatively TRBD1 (5 bases). The CDR3 contains 16 residues. V gave up 3 bases and J gave up 6 bases, with 18 bases separating them. The CDR3 here is CASSFGSGFGGQPQHF. The CDR3 DNA is TGTGCCAGCAGTTTCGGTTCAGGGTTTGGAGGTCAGCCCCAGCATTTT.

The J gene is TRBJ2-5, the V gene TRBV4-1; tentative D call: TRBD1 (5 bases). Germline V CDR1 and CDR2: MGHRA, YSYEKL. The CDR3 sequence is 12 residues long. The V end was cut by 5 bases, the J end by 3 bases, with 7 bases between. The DNA of the CDR3 is TGCGCCAGCAGCGGGGCAGAAGAGACCCAGTACTTC. Encoded protein: CASSGAEETQYF.

This clonotype was found a few times. The junction does not match germline at one end; this may be a read error. V and J are TRBV20-1 and TRBJ2-5; the match to TRBD1 covers 7 bases. The CDR3 runs 15 residues. The germline V gene has CDR1 DFQATT and CDR2 SNEGSKA (reference sequence). The CDR3 nucleotides read TGCAGTGCTAGCTCGCTCGGGACAGTTCAAGGGACCCAGTACTTC. Its protein product is CSASSLGTVQGTQYF.

This sequence joins TRBV7-9 and TRBJ1-6, with TRBD1 identical over 8 bases. V lost 2 bases and J lost 8; bases outside the gene matches: 14. The CDR3 runs 18 residues. Germline-derived CDR1 and CDR2 are SEHNR and FQNEAQ (reference sequence). The CDR3 bases are TGTGCCAGCAGCTTACTAACTCCTCCAGGGGGCGCCTATTCACCCCTCCACTTT. This translates into CASSLLTPPGGAYSPLHF. Using reference TRBV7-9 and TRBJ1-6 for the parts outside the CDR3, the full variable domain is DTGVSQNPRHKITKRGQNVTFRCDPISEHNRLYWYRQTLGQGPEFLTYFQNEAQLEKSRLLSDRFSAERPKGSFSTLEIQRTEQGDSAMYLCASSLLTPPGGAYSPLHFGNGTRLTVT.

Remarks on this clonotype: A read error may explain this, as a much larger clone is one base away. This rearrangement joins TRBV7-8 to TRBJ2-3; D not resolved. The CDR3 consists of 13 residues. Per germline, CDR1 SGHVS and CDR2 FQNEAQ. Written as DNA, the CDR3 is TGTGCCAGCAGCTTAGCGCGTACAGTTACGCAGTATTTT. Amino acid sequence: CASSLARTVTQYF.

As for this clonotype: A much larger clonotype is one base distant, so this may be a read error. V is TRBV6-5 and J is TRBJ1-6, with D hard to call. CDR1 and CDR2 from the germline V gene are MNHEY and SVGAGI. The CDR3 is made up of 15 amino acids. Between the trimmed V and J ends, which lost 5 bases and 0 bases, there was a span of 8 bases. The CDR3 spells CASSDRSSYNSPLHF. The CDR3 bases are TGTGCCAGCAGTGACCGCTCCTCCTATAATTCACCCCTCCACTTT.

The V gene is TRBV25-1, the J gene TRBJ2-1, with 11 bases lining up with TRBD2. V trimming: 5 bases; J trimming: 5 bases; junction bases outside the gene matches: 11. This CDR3 is built from 17 residues. Germline V CDR1 and CDR2: MGHDK, SYGVNS. CDR3 in DNA: TGTGCCAGCAGTTGGGGTAGCGGGAGGGCCTTCGACAATGAGCAGTTCTTC. It specifies CASSWGSGRAFDNEQFF. Complete variable domain (other parts from reference TRBV25-1 and TRBJ2-1): EADIYQTPRYLVIGTGKKITLECSQTMGHDKMYWYQQDPGMELHLIHYSYGVNSTEKGDLSSESTVSRIRTEHFPLTLESARPSHTSQYLCASSWGSGRAFDNEQFFGPGTRLTVL.

The sample holds one count of this clonotype. J is TRBJ2-3 and V is TRBV12-3 or TRBV12-4; D gene uncertain. The CDR3 is made up of 15 amino acids. Trimming removed 5 bases at V and 0 bases at J, with 12 bases between. CDR3 protein: CASSSRPPSTDTQYF. In nucleotides, the CDR3 is TGTGCCAGCAGTAGCAGGCCACCTAGCACAGATACGCAGTATTTT.

As concerns this clonotype: This may be a read error, as it is one base from a much larger clone. The chain carries TRBV28 and TRBJ1-1; no reliable D call. V shed 5 bases and J shed 5 bases, with 18 bases lying between them. Germline values: CDR1 MDHEN, CDR2 SYDVKM. This CDR3 comprises 15 residues. The CDR3 coding sequence is TGTGCCAGCAGTCTAAGGCAGGAGCTGAGGACTGAAGCTTTCTTT. Its translation is CASSLRQELRTEAFF. The variable domain in full, with the rest retrieved from reference TRBV28 and TRBJ1-1, is DVKVTQSSRYLVKRTGEKVFLECVQDMDHENMFWYRQDPGLGLRLIYFSYDVKMKEKGDIPEGYSVSREKKERFSLILESASTNQTSMYLCASSLRQELRTEAFFGQGTRLTVV.

This clonotype occurred many times. V is TRBV28 and J is TRBJ2-3, with D possibly TRBD1 on 6 matching bases. Germline CDR1 is MDHEN and CDR2 is SYDVKM. The CDR3 spans 15 residues. The V and J ends lost 8 bases and 0 bases respectively, with 15 bases between them. In DNA form, the CDR3 reads TGTGCCAGCGGCCTGAGGGGGTTAAGCACAGATACGCAGTATTTT. Amino acid sequence: CASGLRGLSTDTQYF.

This clonotype was counted at least ten times. In DNA form, the CDR3 reads TGTGCCAGCAGCCCCCTCGGGACTAGCACAGATACGCAGTATTTT. It codes for CASSPLGTSTDTQYF. The chain uses TRBV9 and TRBJ2-3, with D tentatively TRBD2 (6 bases). The CDR3 totals 15 residues. The V gene lost 4 bases and the J gene lost 0 bases, with 12 bases spanning the gap. Germline V gene sequence: CDR1 SGDLS, CDR2 YYNGEE. Drawing the rest from reference TRBV9 and TRBJ2-3, the complete variable domain is DSGVTQTPKHLITATGQRVTLRCSPRSGDLSVYWYQQSLDQGLQFLIQYYNGEERAKGNILERFSAQQFPDLHSELNLSSLELGDSALYFCASSPLGTSTDTQYFGPGTRLTVL.

This clonotype was seen more than once but under ten times. The V call is TRBV14, the J call TRBJ2-7; a weak D match, TRBD2 (5 bases). This CDR3 contains 13 residues. Germline CDR1 SGHDN, CDR2 FVKESK. V lost 2 bases and J 6 bases, leaving 11 bases between the germline ends. CDR3 nucleotide sequence: TGTGCCAGCAGCCAAACTAGTGGGTCCGAGCAGTACTTC. Amino acid sequence: CASSQTSGSEQYF.

In regard to this clonotype: A much larger clone differs from this one at a single base, so this may be a read error. The chain couples TRBV27 to TRBJ2-7; 8 bases agree with TRBD1. J was trimmed by 9 bases and V by 6 bases; bases with no gene match: 7. The CDR3 is 12 amino acids. Germline V CDR1 and CDR2: MNHEY, SMNVEV (reference sequence). The CDR3 is CASSARDRGQYF. The CDR3 coding sequence is TGTGCCAGCAGCGCCCGAGACAGGGGGCAGTACTTC.

This clonotype was recorded at least ten times. The V and J genes are TRBV29-1 and TRBJ1-1; D is uncertain. This CDR3 region has 12 residues. Trimming stripped 6 bases from V and 1 base from J, with 9 bases between. The germline V gene has CDR1 SQVTM and CDR2 ANQGSEA. CDR3 nucleotides: TGCAGCGTGGAGGAGCGGAACACTGAAGCTTTCTTT. It translates to CSVEERNTEAFF.

To note about this clonotype: A much larger clone sits a single nucleotide away, making a read error possible. This likely comes from a read error, as the CDR3 has no conserved phenylalanine or tryptophan at its end. The rearrangement joins TRBV5-1 to TRBJ2-1, with TRBD2 as a possible D gene (5 bases). Germline CDR1 reads SGHRS; CDR2 reads YFSETQ. The CDR3 contains 13 residues. V was clipped by 0 bases and J by 6 bases, with 7 bases between them. The CDR3 region is CASSLGLANEQFS. The CDR3 DNA is TGCGCCAGCAGCTTGGGCCTAGCCAATGAGCAGTTCTCC.